The T cell receptor (beta chain) under discussion was sequenced for a study of blood T cell repertoires in COVID-19. The wider study: PBMCs, B-cell-depleted T cells, or T cells were the source of the cDNA or gDNA that made up the material.

Sequencing was performed with immunoSEQ multiplex PCR; in TCRdb, only in-frame clones are kept and a portion is missing. The sample has 200,000 to 300,000 clones, about 88% seen once. Deletions cut 7 bases from V and 3 bases from J, with 18 bases between. CDR1 is MDHEN and CDR2 is SYDVKM in the germline V gene. CDR3 length: 15 amino acids. The table lists this clone with a count of one. The V call is TRBV28, the J call TRBJ1-2; maybe TRBD1 (6 bases). The source material was peripheral blood. The source of this sequence is a woman aged 60-70 years with COVID-19, enrolled during active disease. This CDR3 reads CASTQGGATHYGYTF. The DNA for the CDR3 is TGTGCCAGCACCCAAGGGGGAGCGACCCACTATGGCTACACCTTC.